This T cell receptor (beta chain) was documented in a study of blood T cell repertoires in COVID-19. The authors' processing: Nucleated cell number was recorded as an estimate derived from reference gene primer amplification. The data were produced by immunoSEQ multiplex PCR, yet TCRdb's version contains in-frame clones alone and is incomplete. V and J calls and clone size come straight from that table; D and trimming were deduced from the DNA. The sample shows about 100,000 clones, 70% to 90% of them seen only once. CDR3 length: 14 amino acids. Germline V gene lookup returns CDR1 SNHLY and CDR2 FYNNEI. The junction had 6 bases not matched to a gene; V was cut back by 7 bases and J by 8 bases.

This receptor was obtained from a human donor in a cohort sampled during active COVID-19. The chain uses TRBV2 and TRBJ1-6; 9 bases are shared with TRBD1. The sequenced material came from peripheral blood. CDR3 sequence reads: CASNRDREYSPLHF. The CDR3 DNA sequence: TGTGCCAGCAACCGGGACAGGGAGTATTCACCCCTCCACTTT.